The T cell receptor (beta chain) under discussion was sequenced for a study of blood T cell repertoires in COVID-19. On the study more broadly: COVID-19 samples, acute and convalescent, were from the United States, Italy and Spain. In each case, the material was cDNA or gDNA derived from T cells, B-cell-depleted T cells, or PBMCs.

How the authors handled the data: Scientists estimated how many nucleated cells there were by amplifying reference gene primers. TCRdb's copy holds only in-frame clones and misses some; the assay was immunoSEQ multiplex PCR. V and J calls and clone size follow that table, whereas D and trimming were derived from the DNA. The repertoire consists of 190,000 or so clones, with around 87% occurring once and the leading ten covering 2.5%. In germline, CDR1 is LGHDT, CDR2 YNNKEL (reference sequence). V dropped 1 base and J dropped 3 bases, with 3 bases sitting between them. This CDR3 region has 12 residues. This clone has only one observation.

Sequencing was performed on peripheral blood. The J gene is TRBJ2-5, the V gene TRBV3-1 (or the pseudogene TRBV3-2); no clear D. This clonotype was sampled from a man aged 35 to 55 with active or convalescent COVID-19. The CDR3 region is CASSQVKETQYF. In nucleotides, the CDR3 is TGTGCCAGCAGCCAAGTTAAAGAGACCCAGTACTTC.